What follows describes a single TCR beta chain. This clonotype was recorded a few times. What this receptor recognizes is not known. Base quality data are lacking; no much larger clone is found one base away. This sample stems from a study of T-cell memory formation after mild COVID-19 (TCRdb year 2021). Looking at the study overall: TCR sequence clusters from the two donors were largely donor specific. Longitudinal TCRalpha and TCRbeta repertoire sequencing tracked T-cell clones expanding and contracting after mild COVID-19 in a couple of donors. Two young, previously healthy adult volunteers made up the cohort, one male and one female.

Ficoll-Paque density gradient centrifugation was used to isolate PBMCs. Sequencer: Illumina NovaSeq 6000. cDNA libraries for TCRalpha and TCRbeta were prepared by 5'RACE using constant-segment primers, with sample barcodes and unique molecular identifiers added. Trizol reagent was used to extract RNA from every sample. The libraries were amplified in two PCR steps, and the second step added a second sample barcode and Illumina TruSeq adapters. Sequencing of the libraries was done on an Illumina NovaSeq, producing 2 x 150 bp paired-end reads. Per the source publication's procedure: The reads were demultiplexed and collapsed into UMI-guided consensus sequences using migec v1.2.7. With mixcr v2.1.11, UMI consensuses were aligned to TRA and TRB V and J templates and assembled into clonotypes. A clonotype was counted as expanded or contracted only when both edgeR and NoisET called the clonotype significant, with the noise models trained on biological replicates. edgeR calls used a false discovery rate-adjusted p below 0.01 and a log2 fold-change threshold of 1. As an exploratory analysis of dynamics, max-normalized trajectories of the 1000 most abundant clonotypes were examined with PCA combined with hierarchical clustering. Separately sequenced CD4+ and CD8+ repertoires were used to assign the CD4 or CD8 phenotype of responding clones. TCRdb ran its own pipeline on the public reads, namely fastp trimming at Q25 and MiXCR clone calling, and kept in-frame beta chains. Rows with a matching CDR3 protein are joined into one entry that keeps the most common DNA and genes. TCRdb, not the authors, supplied the V and J calls. The table for this sample lists roughly 600,000 distinct CDR3 sequences; about 20% of them were counted only once. The top ten constitute around 13% of the sample.

Overall results and qualifications from the work: SARS-CoV-2 specificity of the second-wave clones peaking on day 37 was not confirmed. Contracting CD4+ clones turned up mainly in the CM and EM memory subsets, whereas EMRA was where CD8+ clones were enriched. The detection of some responding clones in pre-infection memory suggests that pre-existing cross-reactive memory T cells joined the SARS-CoV-2 response. From day 15 to 85, contracting clones showed balanced CD4/CD8 phenotypes, whereas a second wave of clones that expanded from day 15 to 37 leaned towards CD4+. The study covered only a couple of mild cases, and larger cohorts including severe cases with pre-infection samples were considered necessary.

This TCR was recovered from an adult woman who had mild COVID-19 (a few samples of this study predate the infection). The sample titles of this study are shuffled in the database, so cell type and time point are left out; the donor was told from shared clones. The sample consisted of PBMCs or a T cell subset sorted from them (not recorded which).

The CDR3 here reads CASSLTPLWTDTQYF. The sequenced DNA is TGTGCCAGCAGCTTAACCCCGCTGTGGACAGATACGCAGTATTTT. Recombination joined TRBV7-3 with TRBJ2-3; no confident D gene assignment can be made. Trimming at the junction amounts to 0 bases on V and 3 bases on J, and the germline ends lie 10 bases apart. The germline V gene gives CDR1 as SGHTA and CDR2 as FQGTGA. From the cysteine through the phenylalanine, the CDR3 covers 15 amino acids. Only CDR3 DNA is held: 45 bases, read in frame from base 1.